This T cell receptor (beta chain) was identified during a study of identical twins. Notes on the study in general: Partial confounding of zero-insertion analyses by invariant MAIT and iNKT cells was possible.

The germline V and J ends were trimmed by 4 bases and 0 bases, with 11 bases remaining between them. Germline assignment: CDR1 KGHDR and CDR2 SFDVKD. The CDR3 extends over 16 amino acids. About this clonotype: Its target is unknown.

Only healthy Caucasians were included as donors. Via MiXCR, TCRdb re-called the 5' RACE reads, giving one row per CDR3 protein. The sample yields around 960,000 distinct CDR3 sequences, around an eighth seen once. These records were also assigned to another study, of yellow fever vaccine responses in identical twins.

The source material was PBMCs. The receptor's source is a young woman in good health. This chain joins TRBV24-1 and TRBJ2-2, with D perhaps matching TRBD2 (5 bases). CDR3 sequence reads: CATSDKGLTNTGELFF. CDR3 sequence (DNA): TGTGCCACCAGTGACAAAGGACTGACGAACACCGGGGAGCTGTTTTTT.